These 5 T cell receptor beta chains originate from one sample sequenced in a study of shared clonotypes between healthy human individuals. Clones were sequenced by immunoSEQ multiplex PCR, and TCRdb holds only the in-frame ones, with some missing. The sample has a few million clones; approximately 95% are singletons. Sequenced material: naive CD4+ T cells from PBMCs. Subset of the sample: CD45RA+ positively selected. The source of these receptors is a man aged 18 to 30 in good health. Some clones in this sample may be carry-over from other donors' samples.

The genes are TRBV5-1 and TRBJ2-5; the D is unclear. V lost 4 bases, J lost 5 bases, and 12 bases lay in between. The germline V gene encodes CDR1 SGHRS and CDR2 YFSETQ. The CDR3 is 13 amino acids. CDR3 sequence: CASSLGPTETQYF. The CDR3 nucleotides read TGCGCCAGCAGCCTAGGACCGACGGAGACCCAGTACTTC. The full variable domain, completed using reference TRBV5-1 and TRBJ2-5, is KAGVTQTPRYLIKTRGQQVTLSCSPISGHRSVSWYQQTPGQGLQFLFEYFSETQRNKGNFPGRFSGRQFSNSRSEMNVSTLELGDSALYLCASSLGPTETQYFGPGTRLLVL.

This chain uses TRBV6-1 with TRBJ2-7; D unclear. Germline V gene sequence: CDR1 MNHNS, CDR2 SASEGT. The CDR3 is 12 amino acids. Trimming took 4 bases from V and 1 from J, leaving 5 bases between them. The CDR3 DNA is TGTGCCAGCAGTGTGGAGTCCTACGAGCAGTACTTC. This encodes CASSVESYEQYF.

The rearrangement links TRBV6-1 to TRBJ1-1; 7 nucleotides line up with TRBD1. Germline V gives CDR1 MNHNS, CDR2 SASEGT. The J segment lost 2 bases and the V segment lost 4 bases, leaving 4 bases of the junction unmatched. This CDR3 comprises 14 residues. The CDR3 reads CASSVEGANTEAFF. CDR3 sequence (DNA): TGTGCCAGCAGTGTAGAGGGGGCCAACACTGAAGCTTTCTTT.

This clone was seen only a few times. The chain uses TRBV7-3 and TRBJ2-1; 9 bases agree with TRBD1. The germline gives CDR1 SGHTA, CDR2 FQGTGA. CDR3 size: 18 residues. V lost 2 bases, J lost 6 bases, and 14 bases stayed unmatched. The CDR3 coding sequence is TGTGCCAGCAGCTTACGCGGGACAGGGAACGATAATAGCAATGAGCAGTTCTTC. It codes for CASSLRGTGNDNSNEQFF.

Turning to this clone: In the same sample, other DNA sequences code for this CDR3. The V call is TRBV9, the J call TRBJ2-3; TRBD2 matches at 7 bases. The germline CDR1 and CDR2 sequences are SGDLS and YYNGEE. Trimming took 0 bases from V and 3 from J; bases not matched to a gene: 1. This CDR3 has 14 amino acids. Here the CDR3 reads CASSVDSGTDTQYF. Written as DNA, the CDR3 is TGTGCCAGCAGCGTAGATAGCGGGACAGATACGCAGTATTTT.